Sequencing of this T cell receptor (beta chain) was carried out in a study of OX40 agonist ivuxolimab in advanced cancers. On the study more broadly: Patients received ivuxolimab, an intravenous treatment, every 2 weeks at 0.01 to 10 mg/kg. Dose-escalation cases comprised hepatocellular carcinoma, melanoma, renal cell or head and neck cancer. Treatment received earlier with anti-PD-1, anti-PD-L1 or anti-CTLA-4 agents was allowed, and under 50% had some.

The V and J ends lost 6 bases and 2 bases respectively, with 13 bases between them. The CDR3 length is 14 residues. Germline V gives CDR1 MDHEN, CDR2 SYDVKM. Sequenced by immunoSEQ multiplex PCR; TCRdb stores in-frame clones only, minus some. The sample holds some 97,000 clones, around 89% seen once. The source was CD4+ or CD8+ T cells sorted from blood, collected in a trial of the OX40 agonist ivuxolimab. V usage is TRBV28 and J usage is TRBJ2-5; TRBD1 or TRBD2 may be the D gene (6 bases each). The receptor was isolated from an adult with an advanced solid tumor such as melanoma, head and neck, liver or kidney cancer. The CDR3 DNA follows: TGTGCCAGCAGCAATACAGGGACTCAAGAGACCCAGTACTTC. Protein: CASSNTGTQETQYF.